Below, one T cell receptor beta chain is given with its context. Its antigen is not known. The source of the sample is a study of response to subunit inactivated influenza vaccine. Study conclusions and caveats: Authors suggested that a seasonal influenza vaccination recruits few new T cells each time.

MiXCR, applied by TCRdb to the RT-PCR reads, yields one record per CDR3 protein. The table shows 300,000 to 350,000 distinct CDR3 sequences, with around 22% occurring only once. The CDR3 is 16 amino acids. V lost 5 bases, J lost 4 bases, and 13 bases stayed unmatched. CDR1 and CDR2 from the germline V gene are SEHNR and FQNEAQ (reference sequence). The receptor was derived from a man between 50 and 75 years old who received an inactivated influenza vaccine. The genes are TRBV7-9 and TRBJ1-1; 7 nucleotides align to TRBD1. Sequencing used PBMCs from blood, obtained about 20 months after vaccination. CDR3: CASSTTLLTGSTEAFF. The CDR3, as DNA: TGTGCCAGCAGCACCACGCTTCTGACAGGGAGCACTGAAGCTTTCTTT.